The 8 T cell receptor beta chains listed next were all sequenced from one sample in a study of CD8+ T cells in alopecia areata. In each case, RNA was isolated and then reverse transcribed into cDNA as the sequencing template. The assay was immunoSEQ multiplex PCR, and TCRdb's table has in-frame clones only and misses some. The profile shows 70,000 or so clones, 55% to 65% of them singletons. Here the sequenced sample was CD8+ T cells sorted from blood, taken at week 0. The receptor source for this set is a human donor with alopecia areata.

This chain uses TRBV9 with TRBJ2-7; 8 nucleotides align to TRBD1. The trim removed 4 bases at V and 4 bases at J, leaving 7 bases unmatched. Germline V gene lookup returns CDR1 SGDLS and CDR2 YYNGEE. The CDR3 runs 14 residues. CDR3 sequence (DNA): TGTGCCAGCAGCCTGGCAGACAGGGGTTACGAGCAGTACTTC. Protein: CASSLADRGYEQYF.

This clone was found a few times. The rearrangement uses TRBV5-7 and TRBJ1-2, with a tentative D call TRBD1 (5 bases). TRBV5-7 is reported as an ORF; its role is uncertain. V gave up 4 bases and J gave up 5 bases, with 15 bases separating them. The CDR3 runs 14 residues. CDR3 sequence (DNA): TGTGCCAGCAGCAGCTGGACAAGGGCTTATGGCTACACCTTC. It translates to CASSSWTRAYGYTF.

The gene calls are TRBV25-1 and TRBJ2-3; 12 nucleotides agree with TRBD2. The CDR3 covers 17 residues. V was pared by 1 base and J by 0 bases, with 2 bases of the junction left unmatched. The germline gives CDR1 MGHDK, CDR2 SYGVNS. The CDR3 is CASSEWGTSGSTDTQYF. CDR3 DNA sequence: TGTGCCAGCAGTGAATGGGGGACTAGCGGGAGCACAGATACGCAGTATTTT.

Here the CDR3 reads CASSQGTGTGASFYGYTF. The CDR3 coding sequence is TGCGCCAGCAGCCAAGGGACCGGGACAGGGGCCTCTTTTTATGGCTACACCTTC. This rearrangement joins TRBV4-1 to TRBJ1-2; 10 positions agree with TRBD1. CDR1 and CDR2 from the germline V gene are MGHRA and YSYEKL. V was clipped by 1 base and J by 5 bases; unmatched bases: 13. The CDR3 extends over 18 amino acids.

The rearrangement uses TRBV5-4 and TRBJ1-5, with a possible D match to TRBD1 (5 bases). The CDR3 length is 13 residues. Germline V gives CDR1 SGHNT, CDR2 YYREEE (reference sequence). V dropped 1 base and J dropped 6 bases, with 8 bases sitting between them. The DNA for the CDR3 is TGTGCCAGCAGCTTGTGGGGGAGTCAGCCCCAGCATTTT. It encodes CASSLWGSQPQHF.

Judged by abundance, this clone is medium-sized (0.01 to 0.1%). The chain couples TRBV4-1 to TRBJ1-5; D call uncertain. This CDR3 is 14 amino acids long. The V end was cut by 1 base, the J end by 8 bases, with 12 bases between. Germline-derived CDR1 and CDR2 are MGHRA and YSYEKL. The CDR3 is CASSQVAGSEPQHF. CDR3 bases: TGCGCCAGCAGCCAAGTGGCCGGCTCGGAGCCCCAGCATTTT.

The chain combines TRBV27 with TRBJ1-2; TRBD1 matches at 8 bases. V trimming: 5 bases; J trimming: 6 bases; junction bases outside the gene matches: 5. The CDR3 loop spans 13 amino acids. From germline, CDR1 is MNHEY and CDR2 SMNVEV (reference sequence). In DNA, the CDR3 is TGTGCCAGCAGTCAGAAACAGGGGGATGGCTACACCTTC. Translating gives CASSQKQGDGYTF.

V usage is TRBV7-9 and J usage is TRBJ1-1, with 7 bases matching TRBD1. The CDR3 is 13 residues long. V trimming: 7 bases; J trimming: 5 bases; junction bases outside the gene matches: 7. From germline, CDR1 is SEHNR and CDR2 FQNEAQ (reference sequence). CDR3: CASTQQGWTEAFF. The CDR3 DNA reads TGTGCCAGCACCCAACAGGGGTGGACTGAAGCTTTCTTT.